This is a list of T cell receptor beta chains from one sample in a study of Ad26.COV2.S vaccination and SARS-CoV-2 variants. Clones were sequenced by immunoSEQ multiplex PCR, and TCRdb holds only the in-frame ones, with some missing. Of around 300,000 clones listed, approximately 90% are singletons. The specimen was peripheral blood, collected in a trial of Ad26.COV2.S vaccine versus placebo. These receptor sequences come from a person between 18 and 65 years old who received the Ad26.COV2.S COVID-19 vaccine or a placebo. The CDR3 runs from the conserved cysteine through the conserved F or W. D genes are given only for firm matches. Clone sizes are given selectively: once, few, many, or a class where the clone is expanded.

CDR3 protein: CASSLGTAPTYEQYF; CDR3 DNA: TGCGCCAGCAGCTTAGGGACAGCGCCGACCTACGAGCAGTACTTC; J gene: TRBJ2-7; CDR3 length: 15; D gene: TRBD1; clone size: -; V gene: TRBV5-1
CDR3 protein: CASSQGLNSPLHF; CDR3 DNA: TGTGCCAGCAGCCAGGGTTTGAATTCACCCCTCCACTTT; J gene: TRBJ1-6; CDR3 length: 13; D gene: -; clone size: -; V gene: TRBV14
CDR3 protein: CAWSPGVGSNQPQHF; CDR3 DNA: TGTGCCTGGAGTCCGGGAGTCGGAAGCAATCAGCCCCAGCATTTT; J gene: TRBJ1-5; CDR3 length: 15; D gene: -; clone size: -; V gene: TRBV30
CDR3 protein: CASSISSGFSTDTQYF; CDR3 DNA: TGTGCCAGTAGTATCTCCAGCGGTTTTAGCACAGATACGCAGTATTTT; J gene: TRBJ2-3; CDR3 length: 16; D gene: -; clone size: -; V gene: TRBV19
CDR3 protein: CASSRGGGRDFSQYF; CDR3 DNA: TGTGCCAGCAGCCGGGGCGGGGGCCGCGATTTTTCGCAGTATTTT; J gene: TRBJ2-3; CDR3 length: 15; D gene: -; clone size: -; V gene: TRBV25-1
CDR3 protein: CASSPQTDNEQFF; CDR3 DNA: TGTGCCAGCAGCCCCCAAACAGACAATGAGCAGTTCTTC; J gene: TRBJ2-1; CDR3 length: 13; D gene: -; clone size: -; V gene: TRBV7-4
CDR3 protein: CATSQRLNTEAFF; CDR3 DNA: TGTGCCACCAGCCAGCGCCTGAACACTGAAGCTTTCTTT; J gene: TRBJ1-1; CDR3 length: 13; D gene: -; clone size: -; V gene: TRBV15
CDR3 protein: CASSPMSGDEQFF; CDR3 DNA: TGTGCCAGCTCACCAATGAGCGGCGATGAGCAGTTCTTC; J gene: TRBJ2-1; CDR3 length: 13; D gene: -; clone size: -; V gene: TRBV18
CDR3 protein: CATSRVGQNTGELFF; CDR3 DNA: TGTGCCACCAGCAGAGTAGGACAGAACACCGGGGAGCTGTTTTTT; J gene: TRBJ2-2; CDR3 length: 15; D gene: -; clone size: -; V gene: TRBV15
CDR3 protein: CASSSGTQIYEQYF; CDR3 DNA: TGTGCCAGCAGCTCCGGGACACAAATCTACGAGCAGTACTTC; J gene: TRBJ2-7; CDR3 length: 14; D gene: -; clone size: once; V gene: TRBV11-2
CDR3 protein: CASSYSGPPTKNIQYF; CDR3 DNA: TGTGCCAGCAGTTACAGCGGTCCGCCTACCAAAAACATTCAGTACTTC; J gene: TRBJ2-4; CDR3 length: 16; D gene: -; clone size: once; V gene: TRBV6-5
CDR3 protein: CASSQSGQGNTGELFF; CDR3 DNA: TGTGCCAGCAGCCAATCGGGACAGGGGAACACCGGGGAGCTGTTTTTT; J gene: TRBJ2-2; CDR3 length: 16; D gene: TRBD1; clone size: -; V gene: TRBV7-9
CDR3 protein: CASTLPGQGLLSGTQYF; CDR3 DNA: TGTGCCAGCACCCTCCCGGGGCAGGGGCTCCTTTCTGGTACGCAGTATTTT; J gene: TRBJ2-3; CDR3 length: 17; D gene: -; clone size: -; V gene: TRBV5-6
CDR3 protein: CATSEYLTSGDFYEQYF; CDR3 DNA: TGTGCCACCAGTGAATACCTGACTAGCGGGGACTTCTACGAGCAGTACTTC; J gene: TRBJ2-7; CDR3 length: 17; D gene: TRBD2; clone size: -; V gene: TRBV24-1
CDR3 protein: CASSRDRVNTEAFF; CDR3 DNA: TGTGCCAGCAGCCGGGACAGGGTTAACACTGAAGCTTTCTTT; J gene: TRBJ1-1; CDR3 length: 14; D gene: TRBD1; clone size: once; V gene: TRBV6-5
CDR3 protein: CSALVTGELFF; CDR3 DNA: TGCAGTGCCTTAGTAACCGGGGAGCTGTTTTTT; J gene: TRBJ2-2; CDR3 length: 11; D gene: -; clone size: -; V gene: TRBV20-1
CDR3 protein: CAIKLSSVAGNTIYF; CDR3 DNA: TGTGCCATCAAGTTATCCAGTGTGGCTGGAAACACCATATATTTT; J gene: TRBJ1-3; CDR3 length: 15; D gene: -; clone size: few; V gene: TRBV6-5
CDR3 protein: CASSGTGSSYEQYF; CDR3 DNA: TGTGCCAGCAGCGGGACAGGGAGCTCCTACGAGCAGTACTTC; J gene: TRBJ2-7; CDR3 length: 14; D gene: TRBD1; clone size: -; V gene: TRBV5-6
CDR3 protein: CASSLAGHGNSPLHF; CDR3 DNA: TGTGCCAGCAGCTTAGCGGGACACGGAAATTCACCCCTCCACTTT; J gene: TRBJ1-6; CDR3 length: 15; D gene: -; clone size: -; V gene: TRBV13
CDR3 protein: CASSPLGSGANVLTF; CDR3 DNA: TGTGCCAGCAGCCCCCTGGGCTCTGGGGCCAACGTCCTGACTTTC; J gene: TRBJ2-6; CDR3 length: 15; D gene: -; clone size: -; V gene: TRBV7-6
CDR3 protein: CASSYLGPSSEQFF; CDR3 DNA: TGTGCCAGCAGTTACCTGGGGCCGAGCTCTGAGCAGTTCTTC; J gene: TRBJ2-1; CDR3 length: 14; D gene: -; clone size: -; V gene: TRBV6-6
CDR3 protein: CASTFGGTLNTGELFF; CDR3 DNA: TGTGCCAGCACCTTTGGGGGGACATTGAACACCGGGGAGCTGTTTTTT; J gene: TRBJ2-2; CDR3 length: 16; D gene: -; clone size: few; V gene: TRBV5-4
CDR3 protein: CASSPTGQGATKNIQYF; CDR3 DNA: TGTGCCAGCAGCCCTACCGGACAGGGGGCGACCAAAAACATTCAGTACTTC; J gene: TRBJ2-4; CDR3 length: 17; D gene: TRBD1; clone size: -; V gene: TRBV11-2
CDR3 protein: CASGTGSTGELFF; CDR3 DNA: TGTGCCAGCGGGACAGGGAGCACCGGGGAGCTGTTTTTT; J gene: TRBJ2-2; CDR3 length: 13; D gene: TRBD1; clone size: -; V gene: TRBV19
CDR3 protein: CASLDSLGSPLHF; CDR3 DNA: TGTGCCAGCCTCGACAGTTTAGGATCACCCCTCCACTTT; J gene: TRBJ1-6; CDR3 length: 13; D gene: -; clone size: -; V gene: TRBV19